Many counts were recorded for the clone carrying this T cell receptor beta chain. Amplification of TCR beta CDR3 regions was performed using RNA transcripts as template. HTBI primers were employed in a first-round RT-PCR of the TCR CDR3. TCRdb re-called the multiplex PCR reads with MiXCR, one entry per CDR3 protein. Seen here are roughly 400,000 distinct CDR3 sequences, 20% to 25% observed once, and the top ten hold about 73%. Aged 18 to 65, the patients had hyperthyroidism that was newly diagnosed and had lasted under 2 months. Diagnosis relied on clinical symptoms, serum thyroxine and TRAb, thyroid ultrasound and orbital computed tomography. This specimen comes from a study of T cells in Graves' hyperthyroidism and ophthalmopathy. Whole-study context: Blood was drawn when the patient was first diagnosed and still untreated.

The CDR3 has 15 amino acids. Trimming removed 6 bases from V and 7 bases from J; junction bases left unmatched: 9. Germline CDR1 reads MDHEN; CDR2 reads SYDVKM. Sample: blood. The source of this sequence is a man aged 50 or older with Graves' hyperthyroidism. The rearrangement joins TRBV28 to TRBJ2-1, with 10 bases that match TRBD2. DNA for the CDR3: TGTGCCAGCAGCCTAAGCGGGAGGGCCAAGAATGAGCAGTTCTTC. This sequence encodes CASSLSGRAKNEQFF.